What follows are 10 T cell receptor beta chains derived from one specimen sequenced in a study. Using its own MiXCR run on the 5' RACE reads, TCRdb lists one record per CDR3 protein. The profile shows some 32,000 distinct CDR3 sequences, 24% of them singletons. The sample consisted of memory CD4+ T cells sorted from blood. As to subset: memory CD4+ T cells, CD4+CD45RO+CD25-. All receptors derive from a female donor with breast cancer.

This clonotype has just a few counts. The chain recombines TRBV25-1 with TRBJ2-7; D gene unclear. This CDR3 region has 11 residues. The V gene lost 5 bases and the J gene lost 4 bases, with 6 bases spanning the gap. Germline loops: CDR1 MGHDK, CDR2 SYGVNS. CDR3 in amino acids: CASSILYEQYF. In DNA form, the CDR3 reads TGTGCCAGCAGTATACTATACGAGCAGTACTTC.

This clonotype occurred many times. The chain couples TRBV12-3 or TRBV12-4 to TRBJ2-5; D is tentatively TRBD1 or TRBD2 (5 bases each). The ends were cut back, 3 bases at V and 5 bases at J, with 16 bases in the middle. The CDR3 is 15 amino acids. CDR3 DNA: TGTGCCAGCAGTTTCCTAGCCATCGGGGCGGAGACCCAGTACTTC. It encodes CASSFLAIGAETQYF.

This clonotype was picked up many times. The J gene is TRBJ2-1, the V gene TRBV25-1; D is tentatively TRBD1 or TRBD2 (6 bases each). The CDR3 contains 19 residues. Looked up from germline, CDR1 is MGHDK and CDR2 is SYGVNS. The V gene lost 1 base and the J gene lost 3 bases, with 22 bases spanning the gap. In DNA, the CDR3 is TGTGCCAGCAGTGAATCTACAGGGAGCGGGCGGTCGGGCTACAATGAGCAGTTCTTC. Protein product: CASSESTGSGRSGYNEQFF.

The chain links TRBV27 to TRBJ1-1, with 9 bases identical to TRBD1. V lost 4 bases and J lost 2; bases outside the gene matches: 11. The CDR3 runs to 17 residues. The V gene's germline CDR1 is MNHEY and CDR2 SMNVEV (reference sequence). The CDR3: CASSYLPGQGQNTEAFF. The CDR3 coding sequence is TGTGCCAGCAGTTACTTACCTGGACAGGGGCAAAACACTGAAGCTTTCTTT.

This clonotype was seen only a few times. The junction departs from germline at one end; a sequencing error may be responsible. CDR3 residues: CSSSVPRRISYNEQLF. The CDR3 coding sequence is TGCAGTTCTAGCGTCCCGAGACGCATCTCCTACAATGAGCAGCTCTTC. This chain connects TRBV20-1 to TRBJ2-1, with a tentative D call TRBD2 (6 bases). Germline assignment: CDR1 DFQATT and CDR2 SNEGSKA (reference sequence). This CDR3 contains 16 residues.

This clonotype has a handful of counts. The genes are TRBV12-3 or TRBV12-4 and TRBJ2-7; the match to TRBD1 covers 9 bases. V trimming: 10 bases; J trimming: 2 bases; junction bases outside the gene matches: 9. The CDR3 loop spans 14 amino acids. CDR3 sequence: CATMTGTGTYEQYF. The CDR3, as DNA: TGTGCCACCATGACCGGGACAGGGACCTACGAGCAGTACTTC.

This clonotype was detected only a few times. The chain has TRBV12-3 or TRBV12-4 and TRBJ2-7; D may be TRBD2 (5 bases). The CDR3 loop spans 12 amino acids. Trimming removed 2 bases from V and 4 bases from J, with 6 bases in between. CDR3 nucleotide sequence: TGTGCCAGCAGTTTACGGGATTACGAGCAGTACTTC. Translating gives CASSLRDYEQYF.

V usage is TRBV12-3 or TRBV12-4 and J usage is TRBJ2-5; 9 bases align to TRBD1. This CDR3 is 14 amino acids long. After removal of 1 base from V and 4 bases from J, the junction contained 1 base not matched to a gene. The CDR3 protein is CASSLVTGGETQYF. The CDR3 DNA sequence: TGTGCCAGCAGTTTAGTGACAGGGGGAGAGACCCAGTACTTC.

About this clonotype: A read error may account for a junction end that differs from germline. The chain has TRBV4-2 and TRBJ1-1; D is undetermined. CDR1 LGHNA and CDR2 YNFKEQ come from the germline V gene. The CDR3 length is 15 residues. Here the CDR3 reads CASNQDDGRREEASF. In DNA form, the CDR3 reads TGTGCCAGCAACCAAGATGACGGGAGGAGGGAGGAGGCTTCCTTT.

This clonotype has at least ten counts. The chain couples TRBV5-1 to TRBJ2-4, with D tentatively TRBD1 (6 bases). Germline CDR1 SGHRS, CDR2 YFSETQ. The V and J ends lost 2 bases and 7 bases respectively, with 13 bases between them. The CDR3 has 14 amino acids. The CDR3 spells CASSFTGSGNIQYF. The CDR3 bases are TGCGCCAGCAGCTTCACAGGGTCAGGTAACATTCAGTACTTC.